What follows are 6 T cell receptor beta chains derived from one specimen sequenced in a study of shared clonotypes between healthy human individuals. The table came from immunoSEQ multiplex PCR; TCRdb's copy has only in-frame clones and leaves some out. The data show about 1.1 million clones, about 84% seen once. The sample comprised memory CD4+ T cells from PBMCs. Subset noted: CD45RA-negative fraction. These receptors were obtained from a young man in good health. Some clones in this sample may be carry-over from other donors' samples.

In nucleotides, the CDR3 is TGTGCCAGCAGCTTAGGGGACACTGAAGCTTTCTTT. It is translated as CASSLGDTEAFF. The J gene is TRBJ1-1, the V gene TRBV11-2; no clear D. This CDR3 region has 12 residues. Trimming removed 1 base from V and 3 bases from J, with 3 bases in between. Germline loops: CDR1 SGHAT, CDR2 FQNNGV. Full variable domain (missing parts from reference TRBV11-2 and TRBJ1-1): EAGVAQSPRYKIIEKRQSVAFWCNPISGHATLYWYQQILGQGPKLLIQFQNNGVVDDSQLPKDRFSAERLKGVDSTLKIQPAKLEDSAVYLCASSLGDTEAFFGQGTRLTVV.

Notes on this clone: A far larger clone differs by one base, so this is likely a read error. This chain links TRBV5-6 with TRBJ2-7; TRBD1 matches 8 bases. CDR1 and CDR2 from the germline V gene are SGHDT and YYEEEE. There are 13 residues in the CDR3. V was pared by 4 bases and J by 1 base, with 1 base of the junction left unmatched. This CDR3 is CASSGDRSYEQYF. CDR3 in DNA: TGTGCCAGCAGCGGGGACAGGTCCTACGAGCAGTACTTC. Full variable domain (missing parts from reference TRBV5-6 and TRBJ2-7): DAGVTQSPTHLIKTRGQQVTLRCSPKSGHDTVSWYQQALGQGPQFIFQYYEEEERQRGNFPDRFSGHQFPNYSSELNVNALLLGDSALYLCASSGDRSYEQYFGPGTRLTVT.

The CDR3 sequence is CASSRPGGNIQYF. In DNA, the CDR3 is TGTGCCAGCAGCCGGCCAGGGGGAAACATTCAGTACTTC. The rearrangement joins TRBV28 to TRBJ2-4; the match to TRBD1 covers 7 bases. The V gene's germline CDR1 is MDHEN and CDR2 SYDVKM. The junction had 5 bases not matched to a gene; V was cut back by 6 bases and J by 6 bases. The CDR3 is made up of 13 amino acids.

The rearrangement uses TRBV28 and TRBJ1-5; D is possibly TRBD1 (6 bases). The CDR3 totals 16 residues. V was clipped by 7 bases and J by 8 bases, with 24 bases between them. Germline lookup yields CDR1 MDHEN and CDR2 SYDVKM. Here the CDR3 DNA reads TGTGCCAGCACCCACCTTGGGACGGGGGCGCACGAGCCCCAGCATTTT. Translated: CASTHLGTGAHEPQHF.

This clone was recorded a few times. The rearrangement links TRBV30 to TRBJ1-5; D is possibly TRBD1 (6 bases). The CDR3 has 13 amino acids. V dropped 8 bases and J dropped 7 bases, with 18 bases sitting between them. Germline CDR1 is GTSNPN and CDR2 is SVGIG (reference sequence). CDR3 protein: CAGNRVLGQPQHF. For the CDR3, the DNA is TGTGCCGGAAACAGGGTGCTAGGACAGCCCCAGCATTTT.

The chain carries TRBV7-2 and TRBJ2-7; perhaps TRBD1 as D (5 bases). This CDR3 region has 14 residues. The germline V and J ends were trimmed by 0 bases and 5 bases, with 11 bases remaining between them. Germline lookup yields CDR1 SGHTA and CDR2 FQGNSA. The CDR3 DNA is TGTGCCAGCAGCTTAGCCAGGGTCGTCAACGAGCAGTACTTC. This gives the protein CASSLARVVNEQYF.